These 27 T cell receptor beta chains came from one sample sequenced in a study of blood T cell repertoires in COVID-19. Assay used: immunoSEQ multiplex PCR; TCRdb lists only in-frame clones, some missing. The sample holds roughly 330,000 clones, around 87% seen once. The sequencing sample was made of peripheral blood. The receptors derive from a woman between 45 and 65 years old with active or convalescent COVID-19.

The chain combines TRBV3-1 (or the pseudogene TRBV3-2) with TRBJ2-1, with TRBD2 matching over 11 bases. The V gene end was trimmed by 4 bases and the J gene end by 8 bases; junction bases not matched to a gene: 4. Per germline, CDR1 LGHDT and CDR2 YNNKEL (reference sequence). The CDR3 consists of 14 residues. CDR3 nucleotide sequence: TGTGCCAGCAGCCCAATGGGACTAGCGGATGAGCAGTTCTTC. It specifies CASSPMGLADEQFF.

V is TRBV6-2 or TRBV6-3 and J is TRBJ2-3; no reliable D call. Germline CDR1 reads MNHEY; CDR2 reads SVGEGT. V was clipped by 5 bases and J by 0 bases, with 9 bases between them. There are 14 residues in the CDR3. In nucleotides, the CDR3 is TGTGCCAGCAGTATTATTTCTAGCACAGATACGCAGTATTTT. This translates into CASSIISSTDTQYF.

The chain links TRBV6-5 to TRBJ2-7, with TRBD1 matching 7 bases. The CDR3 contains 13 residues. Trimming took 8 bases from V and 3 from J; bases not matched to a gene: 7. Germline lookup yields CDR1 MNHEY and CDR2 SVGAGI. CDR3 DNA sequence: TGTGCCAGCGCAAAGGGGGCTTTCTACGAGCAGTACTTC. Translated: CASAKGAFYEQYF.

This chain links TRBV3-1 (or the pseudogene TRBV3-2) with TRBJ1-5; D is possibly TRBD1 (5 bases). V lost 5 bases to trimming and J lost 2 bases, with 13 bases between them. Germline CDR1 LGHDT, CDR2 YNNKEL (reference sequence). CDR3 length: 15 amino acids. The CDR3 DNA follows: TGTGCCAGCAGCGACCAGGGTATGGGCAATCAGCCCCAGCATTTT. Translated, it gives CASSDQGMGNQPQHF.

This clone came up once. V is TRBV27 and J is TRBJ1-6; D unclear. Germline-derived CDR1 and CDR2 are MNHEY and SMNVEV (reference sequence). With 2 bases removed from V and 8 bases from J, the gap between germline ends came to 10 bases. The CDR3 covers 14 residues. CDR3 coding DNA: TGTGCCAGCAGTTTACACGGTGCCGATTCACCCCTCCACTTT. This translates into CASSLHGADSPLHF.

The CDR3 DNA follows: TGTGCCAGCAGCCCAGCTCAGGGGGCCGGCGGGGAGCTGTTTTTT. It is translated as CASSPAQGAGGELFF. The chain couples TRBV9 to TRBJ2-2, with 8 nucleotides matching TRBD1. CDR1 is SGDLS and CDR2 is YYNGEE in the germline V gene. The V gene end was trimmed by 4 bases and the J gene end by 7 bases; junction bases not matched to a gene: 9. The CDR3 has 15 residues.

V is TRBV18 and J is TRBJ2-2; 8 positions match TRBD1. J was trimmed by 7 bases and V by 3 bases; bases with no gene match: 7. The CDR3 consists of 15 residues. The germline V gene encodes CDR1 KGHSH and CDR2 LQKENI. The CDR3 here is CASSPRTGRNGELFF. The CDR3 bases are TGTGCCAGCTCACCCCGGACAGGGCGGAACGGGGAGCTGTTTTTT.

This rearrangement joins TRBV4-2 to TRBJ2-7, with TRBD2 as a possible D gene (6 bases). V gave up 1 base and J gave up 2 bases, with 15 bases separating them. Germline lookup yields CDR1 LGHNA and CDR2 YNFKEQ. The length of the CDR3 is 16 residues. The CDR3 DNA follows: TGTGCCAGCAGCCAAGGTCCCCCCGCGGGAACCTACGAGCAGTACTTC. It yields the protein CASSQGPPAGTYEQYF.

This rearrangement joins TRBV29-1 to TRBJ1-1, with 10 bases matching TRBD1. Unmatched junction bases numbered 5, after V lost 4 bases and J lost 0 bases. CDR3 length equals 15 residues. Germline V gene lookup returns CDR1 SQVTM and CDR2 ANQGSEA. DNA of the CDR3: TGCAGCGTTGGGGGGACAGGGGACATGAACACTGAAGCTTTCTTT. It is translated as CSVGGTGDMNTEAFF.

The chain recombines TRBV4-3 with TRBJ2-1; D might be TRBD1 (6 bases). The CDR3 has 15 amino acids. Trimming cost V 1 base and J 7 bases, with 14 bases left between them. CDR1 is LGHNA and CDR2 is YSLEER in the germline V gene. The CDR3 sequence: CASSQGTGSLNEQFF. In DNA form, the CDR3 reads TGCGCCAGCAGCCAAGGCACAGGGTCCTTGAATGAGCAGTTCTTC.

The V and J genes are TRBV13 and TRBJ1-1; perhaps TRBD1 as D (5 bases). CDR3 size: 16 residues. Germline V lookup: CDR1 PRHDT, CDR2 FYEKMQ (reference sequence). V lost 5 bases, J lost 4 bases, and 20 bases lay in between. The CDR3 DNA is TGTGCCAGCAGCCCTAATCGGGGCTCGCGGGGCACTGAAGCTTTCTTT. Translation: CASSPNRGSRGTEAFF.

The chain uses TRBV5-1 and TRBJ1-1; 8 bases fit TRBD1. Trimming cost V 4 bases and J 1 base; bases outside gene matches: 3. CDR1 and CDR2 from the germline V gene are SGHRS and YFSETQ. The CDR3 is 14 residues long. CDR3 protein: CASSQGQANTEAFF. The CDR3 DNA follows: TGCGCCAGCAGCCAGGGACAGGCGAACACTGAAGCTTTCTTT.

The chain uses TRBV7-2 and TRBJ2-5; the D gene is possibly TRBD1 (6 bases). The CDR3 has 15 amino acids. V gave up 1 base and J gave up 1 base, with 10 bases separating them. Germline V gene data show CDR1 as SGHTA and CDR2 as FQGNSA. The CDR3 DNA follows: TGTGCCAGCAGCTTAGGGCGGACAGCCCAAGAGACCCAGTACTTC. Its protein product is CASSLGRTAQETQYF.

The chain joins TRBV28 to TRBJ1-5, with D possibly TRBD1 on 6 matching bases. The CDR3 sequence is 14 residues long. V lost 4 bases to trimming and J lost 5 bases, with 12 bases between them. Germline V CDR1 and CDR2: MDHEN, SYDVKM. The CDR3 loop reads CASSWGGPDQPQHF. CDR3 coding DNA: TGTGCCAGCAGTTGGGGGGGGCCAGATCAGCCCCAGCATTTT.

This clone was found once. The J gene is TRBJ2-5, the V gene TRBV29-1, with 7 nucleotides matching TRBD1. V gave up 7 bases and J gave up 2 bases; unmatched junction bases: 10. Germline lookup yields CDR1 SQVTM and CDR2 ANQGSEA. The CDR3 covers 14 residues. The CDR3 is CSALRDRGQETQYF. The CDR3 DNA is TGCAGCGCTCTCCGGGACAGAGGACAAGAGACCCAGTACTTC.

The J gene is TRBJ2-5, the V gene TRBV18; D may be TRBD1 (6 bases). CDR1 is KGHSH and CDR2 is LQKENI in the germline V gene. Trimming stripped 2 bases from V and 5 bases from J, with 18 bases between. This CDR3 region has 16 residues. As DNA, the CDR3 is TGTGCCAGCTCACCAATAATCGTTCCAGGGGCTGAGACCCAGTACTTC. Translation gives CASSPIIVPGAETQYF.

This clone was counted once. The chain carries TRBV27 and TRBJ2-1, with D maybe TRBD2 (7 bases). CDR3 length: 16 residues. The germline gives CDR1 MNHEY, CDR2 SMNVEV (reference sequence). Trimming took 1 base from V and 4 from J, leaving 14 bases between them. CDR3 DNA: TGTGCCAGCAGTTTATGGCGCGGGGGCCATTACAATGAGCAGTTCTTC. This encodes CASSLWRGGHYNEQFF.

The chain has TRBV7-2 and TRBJ2-7, with 12 bases lining up with TRBD2. The CDR3 sequence is 16 residues long. V trimming: 4 bases; J trimming: 6 bases; junction bases outside the gene matches: 10. CDR1 is SGHTA, CDR2 FQGNSA, per germline. The CDR3 spells CASSSGPGLAGSEQYF. CDR3 nucleotide sequence: TGTGCCAGCAGCTCAGGGCCGGGACTAGCGGGTTCCGAGCAGTACTTC.

V is TRBV27 and J is TRBJ1-4, with D unresolved. The CDR3 is 15 amino acids. Germline V CDR1 and CDR2: MNHEY, SMNVEV (reference sequence). V lost 4 bases, J lost 1 base, and 10 bases lay in between. In DNA, the CDR3 is TGTGCCAGCAGTTCCATACCGAGAACTAATGAAAAACTGTTTTTT. This translates into CASSSIPRTNEKLFF.

V usage is TRBV7-9 and J usage is TRBJ2-1; TRBD2 agrees at 8 bases. Germline V gives CDR1 SEHNR, CDR2 FQNEAQ (reference sequence). This CDR3 contains 16 residues. V gave up 5 bases and J gave up 8 bases; unmatched junction bases: 14. CDR3 in DNA: TGTGCCAGCAGCAAACTTAGCGGGGTCGAGGTTTATGAGCAGTTCTTC. Translating gives CASSKLSGVEVYEQFF.

This chain uses TRBV5-1 with TRBJ1-1, with unresolved D. V dropped 1 base and J dropped 1 base, with 8 bases sitting between them. The CDR3 contains 14 residues. Germline V gives CDR1 SGHRS, CDR2 YFSETQ. The DNA for the CDR3 is TGCGCCAGCAGCTTGTGGGAGGGGAACACTGAAGCTTTCTTT. Translated, it gives CASSLWEGNTEAFF. The complete variable domain, with remaining parts taken from reference TRBV5-1 and TRBJ1-1, reads KAGVTQTPRYLIKTRGQQVTLSCSPISGHRSVSWYQQTPGQGLQFLFEYFSETQRNKGNFPGRFSGRQFSNSRSEMNVSTLELGDSALYLCASSLWEGNTEAFFGQGTRLTVV.

The chain employs TRBV2 and TRBJ1-2; D not resolved. This CDR3 is built from 14 residues. CDR1 is SNHLY and CDR2 is FYNNEI in the germline V gene. Trimming pared 6 bases from V and 4 bases from J, leaving 15 bases between. CDR3 sequence (DNA): TGTGCCAGCAGAACAACAGTGGAGGTCTATGGCTACACCTTC. Its protein product is CASRTTVEVYGYTF.

In nucleotides, the CDR3 is TGTGCCAGCACTGCTATCCGGACTAGCGGGGGGTTAGATACGCAGTATTTT. Protein sequence: CASTAIRTSGGLDTQYF. J is TRBJ2-3 and V is TRBV2, with 14 bases lining up with TRBD2. In germline, CDR1 is SNHLY, CDR2 FYNNEI. V lost 7 bases and J lost 5; bases outside the gene matches: 11. CDR3 length equals 17 residues.

The gene calls are TRBV30 and TRBJ1-6; tentative D call: TRBD1 (5 bases). Trimming left V 1 base short and J 14 bases short, with 15 bases between. CDR1 is GTSNPN, CDR2 SVGIG, per germline (reference sequence). The CDR3 sequence is 13 residues long. CDR3 DNA sequence: TGTGCCTGGAGTGGGGCAGGGCTAACTGCCCTCCACTTT. Protein product: CAWSGAGLTALHF.

V is TRBV6-2 or TRBV6-3 and J is TRBJ1-1; 8 nucleotides align to TRBD1. Germline loops: CDR1 MNHEY, CDR2 SVGEGT. Unmatched junction bases numbered 15, after V lost 0 bases and J lost 3 bases. There are 19 residues in the CDR3. CDR3 nucleotide sequence: TGTGCCAGCAGTTACTCGACTGATATACAGGGGGTCACGGACACTGAAGCTTTCTTT. Residues: CASSYSTDIQGVTDTEAFF.

CDR3 sequence reads: CASLSPQASSGNTIYF. The DNA of the CDR3 is TGTGCCAGCTTAAGCCCGCAGGCGAGCTCTGGAAACACCATATATTTT. The V gene is TRBV2, the J gene TRBJ1-3; D gene ambiguous. This CDR3 is 16 amino acids long. Germline V CDR1 and CDR2: SNHLY, FYNNEI. The germline V and J ends were trimmed by 8 bases and 0 bases, with 17 bases remaining between them.

This clone has just one count. V gene TRBV3-1 (or the pseudogene TRBV3-2) combines with J gene TRBJ2-1; 8 bases match TRBD1. Per the germline V gene, CDR1 is LGHDT and CDR2 is YNNKEL (reference sequence). Trimming took 3 bases from V and 6 from J; bases not matched to a gene: 1. The CDR3 is 13 residues long. The CDR3 DNA reads TGTGCCAGCAGCCATGGACAGGGCAATGAGCAGTTCTTC. Translating it yields CASSHGQGNEQFF.